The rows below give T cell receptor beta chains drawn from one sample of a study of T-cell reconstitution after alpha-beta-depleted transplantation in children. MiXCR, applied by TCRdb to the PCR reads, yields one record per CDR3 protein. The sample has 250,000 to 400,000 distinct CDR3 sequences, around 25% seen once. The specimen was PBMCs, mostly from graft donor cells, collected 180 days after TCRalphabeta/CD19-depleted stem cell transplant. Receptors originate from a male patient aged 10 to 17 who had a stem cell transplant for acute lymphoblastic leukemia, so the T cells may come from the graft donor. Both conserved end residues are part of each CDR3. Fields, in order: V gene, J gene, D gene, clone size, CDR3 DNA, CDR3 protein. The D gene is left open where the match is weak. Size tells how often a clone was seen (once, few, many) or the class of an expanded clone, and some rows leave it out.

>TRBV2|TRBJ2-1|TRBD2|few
TGTGCCAGCAGTATCGGACTAGCGGGAACTGAGCAGTTCTTC
CASSIGLAGTEQFF
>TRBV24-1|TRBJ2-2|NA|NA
TGTGCCACCAGTGACTGGCGGACAAACACCGGGGAGCTGTTTTTT
CATSDWRTNTGELFF
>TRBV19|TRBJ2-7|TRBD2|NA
TGTGCCAGTAGTTCGGCTAGCGGGCTCTACGAGCAGTACTTC
CASSSASGLYEQYF
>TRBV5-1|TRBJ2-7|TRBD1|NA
TGCGCCAGCAGCTTGGGACAGGGGGTAAGAGTCTACGAGCAGTACTTC
CASSLGQGVRVYEQYF
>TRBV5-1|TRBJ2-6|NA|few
TGCGCCAGCAGCTTGTATGCTGGGGCCAACGTCCTGACTTTC
CASSLYAGANVLTF
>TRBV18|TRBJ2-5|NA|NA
TGTGCCAGCTCACCAAGCAGGGGCTGGGAGACCCAGTACTTC
CASSPSRGWETQYF
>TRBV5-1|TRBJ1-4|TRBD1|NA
TGCGCCAGCAGCTCGGGGACAGGGCTTAATGAAAAACTGTTTTTT
CASSSGTGLNEKLFF
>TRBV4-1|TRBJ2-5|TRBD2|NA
TGCGCCAGCAGCCCCCTGCCGCGAACTAGCGGGAAGGAGACCCAGTACTTC
CASSPLPRTSGKETQYF
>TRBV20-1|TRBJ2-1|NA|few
TGCAGTGCGCCGGACAGAACCTCCTACAATGAGCAGTTCTTC
CSAPDRTSYNEQFF
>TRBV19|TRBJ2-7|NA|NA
TGTGCCAGTAGTATAGATACCAGCCACGAGCAGTACTTC
CASSIDTSHEQYF
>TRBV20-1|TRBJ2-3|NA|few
TGCAGTGCTAGGGAGCTTTTTACGGTAGATACGCAGTATTTT
CSARELFTVDTQYF
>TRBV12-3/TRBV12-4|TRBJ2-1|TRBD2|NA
TGTGCCAGCAGTCAACTAGCGGGAGGGGAAAACAATGAGCAGTTCTTC
CASSQLAGGENNEQFF
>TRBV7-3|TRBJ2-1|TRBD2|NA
TGTGCCAGCAGCTTAAGTCCGGGAGGCCGGAATGAGCAGTTCTTC
CASSLSPGGRNEQFF
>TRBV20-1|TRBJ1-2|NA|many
TGCAGTGCGGTGGACTATGGCTACACCTTC
CSAVDYGYTF
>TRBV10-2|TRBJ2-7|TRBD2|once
TGCGCCAGCAGCCCCGGGGGGACGCACGAGCAGTACTTC
CASSPGGTHEQYF
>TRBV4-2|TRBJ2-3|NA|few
TGTGCCAGCAGCCAGGGGGCTAGCGTTTGGTATTTT
CASSQGASVWYF
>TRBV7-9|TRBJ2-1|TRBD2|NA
TGTGCCAGCAGGAAGGGACTAGCGGGAAACAATGAGCAGTTCTTC
CASRKGLAGNNEQFF
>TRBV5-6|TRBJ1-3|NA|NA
TGTGCCAGCAGCTTGAGAGGGTCGCACTCTGGAAACACCATATATTTT
CASSLRGSHSGNTIYF
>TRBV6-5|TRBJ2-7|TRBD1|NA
TGTGCCAGCAGTTACCTGGACAGGGGCGTGTACGAGCAGTACTTC
CASSYLDRGVYEQYF
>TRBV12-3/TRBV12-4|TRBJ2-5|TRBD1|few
TGTGCCAGCAATACCGGGACAGGGTCAGAGACCCAGTACTTC
CASNTGTGSETQYF
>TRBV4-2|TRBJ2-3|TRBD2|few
TGTGCCAGCAGCCAAGGCGGACTAGCGGCAGATACGCAGTATTTT
CASSQGGLAADTQYF
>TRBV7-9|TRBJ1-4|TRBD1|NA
TGTGCCAGCAGCCTTCTGGGACAGGGAGTTGAAAAACTGTTTTTT
CASSLLGQGVEKLFF
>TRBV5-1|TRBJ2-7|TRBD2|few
TGCGCCAGCAGCGCGGAAGGGACTAGCGGGAGGTTTCAGTACGAGCAGTACTTC
CASSAEGTSGRFQYEQYF
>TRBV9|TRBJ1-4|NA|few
TGTGCCAGCAGCGTAAGAGCAACTAATGAAAAACTGTTTTTT
CASSVRATNEKLFF
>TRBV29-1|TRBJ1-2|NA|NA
TGCAGCGCCGCCGAAGGGAAGATTTTTGGCTACACCTTC
CSAAEGKIFGYTF
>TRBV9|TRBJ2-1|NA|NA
TGTGCCAGCAGCGTAGAAGAGGGACTCGATGAGCAGTTCTTC
CASSVEEGLDEQFF
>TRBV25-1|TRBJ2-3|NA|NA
TGTGCCAGCAGTGCCCACCTAGGGGTGGGAACAGATACGCAGTATTTT
CASSAHLGVGTDTQYF